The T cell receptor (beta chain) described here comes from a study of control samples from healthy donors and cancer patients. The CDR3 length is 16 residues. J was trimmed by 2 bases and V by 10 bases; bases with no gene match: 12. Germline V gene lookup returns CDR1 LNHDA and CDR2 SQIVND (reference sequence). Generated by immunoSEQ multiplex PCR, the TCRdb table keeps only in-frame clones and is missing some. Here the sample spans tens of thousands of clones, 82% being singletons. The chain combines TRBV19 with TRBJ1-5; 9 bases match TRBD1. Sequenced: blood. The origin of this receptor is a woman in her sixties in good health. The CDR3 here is CATTKGTGRGNQPQHF. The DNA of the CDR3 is TGTGCCACCACCAAGGGGACAGGGAGAGGCAATCAGCCCCAGCATTTT.